Listed below are T cell receptor beta chains from one sample, sequenced in a study of Graves' ophthalmopathy and Graves' hyperthyroidism. TCRdb ran MiXCR on the multiplex PCR reads and lists one entry per CDR3 protein. In the table there are roughly 50,000 distinct CDR3 sequences, about 50% of which are singletons. Sequencing was carried out using peripheral blood. The receptors come from an adult man with Graves' ophthalmopathy. Each CDR3 is given with its conserved first and last residue. Each record gives: D gene, clone size, J gene, V gene, CDR3 protein, CDR3 DNA. The D gene is left open where the match is weak. A clone size is listed for some rows: how often the clone was seen (once, few, many), or a class if it is expanded.

TRBD2,many,TRBJ2-1,TRBV4-2,CASSPSSGGPLGDEQFF,TGTGCCAGCAGCCCCTCGAGCGGGGGGCCCTTAGGGGATGAGCAGTTCTTC
.,many,TRBJ2-1,TRBV6-6,CASSYGTGSGGNNEQFF,TGTGCCAGCAGTTACGGGACAGGGAGCGGGGGTAACAATGAGCAGTTCTTC
.,.,TRBJ2-2,TRBV6-6,CASSYVTSGQGFIGELFF,TGTGCCAGCAGTTACGTAACTAGCGGACAGGGGTTCATCGGGGAGCTGTTTTTT
.,.,TRBJ2-1,TRBV25-1,CASSEYNNNMAEQFF,TGTGCCAGCAGTGAATATAACAATAATATGGCTGAGCAGTTCTTC
TRBD1,many,TRBJ2-7,TRBV9,CASSAGTGGRGSYEQYF,TGTGCCAGCAGCGCCGGGACAGGGGGCCGGGGCTCCTACGAGCAGTACTTC
.,few,TRBJ1-5,TRBV7-9,CASSFEGQPQHF,TGTGCCAGCAGCTTTGAGGGACAGCCCCAGCATTTT
.,.,TRBJ2-7,TRBV20-1,CSVVGESSYEQYF,TGCAGTGTGGTGGGGGAAAGCTCCTACGAGCAGTACTTC
.,.,TRBJ2-7,TRBV6-5,CASRGRSYEQYF,TGTGCCAGCAGGGGGCGATCCTACGAGCAGTACTTC
.,.,TRBJ1-2,TRBV20-1,CSARSGSPSGNTF,TGCAGTGCTAGATCAGGGTCGCCCTCTGGAAACACTTTC
.,once,TRBJ2-1,TRBV20-1,CSARKGVEQYNEQFF,TGCAGTGCTAGAAAGGGAGTGGAACAGTACAATGAGCAGTTCTTC
.,.,TRBJ1-4,TRBV6-5,CASSSPTPGDHGFTNEKLFF,TGTGCCAGCAGTTCCCCGACCCCAGGGGACCATGGGTTCACTAATGAAAAACTGTTTTTT
.,many,TRBJ1-2,TRBV27,CASSIDNREVRGYTF,TGTGCCAGCAGTATCGACAACAGGGAAGTGAGGGGCTACACCTTC
.,many,TRBJ1-1,TRBV6-5,CASSSGRRNTEAFF,TGTGCCAGCAGTTCAGGGAGGAGGAACACTGAAGCTTTCTTT
.,few,TRBJ1-3,TRBV10-1,CASRFDPSTGNTIYF,TGCGCCAGCAGATTTGACCCATCTACGGGAAACACCATATATTTT
.,.,TRBJ2-3,TRBV19,CVSSLSSTDTQYF,TGTGTCAGTAGTTTGAGTAGCACAGATACGCAGTATTTT
.,.,TRBJ2-2,TRBV7-3,CASSLRAGELFF,TGTGCCAGCAGCCTCAGGGCCGGGGAGCTGTTTTTT
TRBD1,.,TRBJ2-2,TRBV27,CASGKTGARELFF,TGTGCCAGCGGCAAGACAGGGGCGCGGGAGCTGTTTTTT
.,many,TRBJ2-1,TRBV28,CASSLEVYNEQFF,TGTGCCAGCAGTCTCGAGGTCTACAATGAGCAGTTCTTC
.,.,TRBJ1-2,TRBV18,CASSPWKDGWGYSF,TGTGCCAGCTCACCATGGAAAGACGGGTGGGGATATTCCTTC
.,.,TRBJ1-1,TRBV10-3,CAISEGTGHGAEAFF,TGTGCCATCAGTGAGGGAACAGGCCATGGGGCTGAAGCTTTCTTT
.,.,TRBJ2-1,TRBV20-1,CSAYSKGRFF,TGCAGTGCTTACTCCAAGGGGCGGTTCTTC
.,few,TRBJ1-6,TRBV10-1,CASSDEGEGAPLHF,TGCGCCAGCAGTGACGAAGGGGAGGGAGCACCCCTCCACTTT
.,.,TRBJ2-4,TRBV14,CASSQWVRGNVQYF,TGTGCCAGCAGCCAATGGGTAAGGGGAAACGTTCAGTACTTC
TRBD1,many,TRBJ2-4,TRBV16,CASSHRDRAKNIQYF,TGTGCCAGCAGCCACCGGGACAGGGCCAAAAACATTCAGTACTTC
TRBD1,.,TRBJ1-6,TRBV6-6,CASSYTTGRSNSPLHF,TGTGCCAGCAGTTACACGACAGGGCGGTCCAATTCACCCCTCCACTTT
.,medium-sized,TRBJ1-2,TRBV7-9,CASNLAGAPYGYTF,TGTGCCAGCAACTTAGCAGGGGCTCCCTATGGCTACACCTTC
TRBD1,.,TRBJ1-2,TRBV5-6,CASSQGDSSLNYGYTF,TGTGCCAGCAGCCAAGGGGACAGTTCGCTAAACTATGGCTACACCTTC
.,few,TRBJ2-7,TRBV20-1,CSARGDSLRGDF,TGCAGTGCTAGAGGAGACAGCCTACGCGGGGACTTC
.,.,TRBJ1-3,TRBV25-1,CASSASGATQSSGNTIYF,TGTGCCAGCAGTGCCTCCGGAGCAACCCAGTCCTCTGGAAACACCATATATTTT
TRBD1,many,TRBJ1-1,TRBV7-9,CASRILGTATKHTEAFF,TGTGCCAGCAGAATACTAGGGACAGCGACCAAACACACTGAAGCTTTCTTT
.,many,TRBJ2-1,TRBV6-4,CASRRDGSYNEQFF,TGTGCCAGCAGGCGGGACGGCTCTTACAATGAGCAGTTCTTC
TRBD1,.,TRBJ2-7,TRBV15,CATTPRGDSVYEQYF,TGTGCCACCACCCCGAGAGGGGACAGCGTCTACGAGCAGTACTTC
.,many,TRBJ2-2,TRBV11-2,CASSLDGGGELFF,TGTGCCAGCAGCTTAGATGGAGGCGGGGAGCTGTTTTTT
TRBD1,.,TRBJ1-2,TRBV5-1,CASSSHGTAEGEQGYYGYTF,TGCGCCAGCAGCTCCCACGGGACAGCCGAGGGCGAGCAGGGGTACTATGGCTACACCTTC
.,.,TRBJ1-1,TRBV20-1,CSALYRARDTEAFF,TGCAGTGCCCTATACCGAGCTAGGGACACTGAAGCTTTCTTT
.,many,TRBJ1-1,TRBV11-3,CASSLDRLGTAFF,TGTGCCAGCAGCTTAGACAGGCTCGGTACGGCTTTCTTT
.,few,TRBJ1-4,TRBV18,CASSPPGVREKLFF,TGTGCCAGCTCACCACCAGGGGTTCGGGAAAAACTGTTTTTT
TRBD1,.,TRBJ1-1,TRBV20-1,CSARGQGDTEAFF,TGCAGTGCTAGAGGACAGGGGGACACTGAAGCTTTCTTT
TRBD1,.,TRBJ1-5,TRBV24-1,CATSDPGQGPNQPQHF,TGTGCCACCAGTGACCCGGGACAGGGGCCAAATCAGCCCCAGCATTTT
.,.,TRBJ2-3,TRBV20-1,CSAREGVGEQYF,TGCAGTGCTAGAGAGGGGGTAGGCGAGCAGTATTTT
TRBD2,many,TRBJ2-1,TRBV20-1,CSAPLGGAGGRNEQFF,TGCAGTGCCCCACTAGGGGGGGCGGGAGGGAGAAATGAGCAGTTCTTC
.,.,TRBJ2-6,TRBV5-4,CASSFRVGAEAF,TGTGCCAGCAGCTTTAGGGTCGGGGCTGAAGCTTTC
.,.,TRBJ2-1,TRBV24-1,CATSDLGTENEQFF,TGTGCCACCAGTGATTTAGGGACCGAGAATGAGCAGTTCTTC
.,many,TRBJ2-7,TRBV6-1,CASRNKLGRPYEQYF,TGTGCCAGCAGAAATAAACTGGGCCGCCCCTACGAGCAGTACTTC
.,.,TRBJ1-4,TRBV2,CASIRSPGAPNEKLFF,TGTGCCAGCATTCGATCTCCAGGGGCTCCTAATGAAAAACTGTTTTTT
.,.,TRBJ2-1,TRBV10-3,CAISEMRAEEQFF,TGTGCCATCAGTGAGATGAGAGCAGAGGAGCAGTTCTTC
.,.,TRBJ1-6,TRBV19,CASSIQENNSPLHF,TGTGCCAGTAGTATCCAGGAAAATAATTCACCCCTCCACTTT
TRBD2,few,TRBJ2-7,TRBV11-2,CASSLAGGGEQYF,TGTGCCAGCAGCTTAGCGGGGGGAGGGGAGCAGTACTTC
TRBD1,many,TRBJ1-1,TRBV7-6,CASSSETTGGGEAFF,TGTGCCAGCAGCTCCGAAACGACAGGGGGCGGTGAAGCTTTCTTT
.,many,TRBJ2-2,TRBV12-3/TRBV12-4,CASSQTANTGELFF,TGTGCCAGCAGTCAAACAGCCAACACCGGGGAGCTGTTTTTT
.,many,TRBJ2-3,TRBV5-6,CASSFYRAGTDTQYF,TGTGCCAGCAGCTTTTACAGGGCTGGCACAGATACGCAGTATTTT
.,.,TRBJ1-6,TRBV29-1,CSVGQPGSPLHF,TGCAGCGTTGGACAGCCTGGATCACCCCTCCACTTT
TRBD1,.,TRBJ2-7,TRBV5-1,CASSRGDSYYEQYF,TGCGCCAGCAGCCGAGGGGACAGCTACTACGAGCAGTACTTC